These 6 T cell receptor beta chains originate from one sample sequenced in a study of CD8+ T cells in alopecia areata. Stated treatment: oral pan-JAK inhibitor, 5-10 mg twice daily. Sequencing relied on a cDNA template that was reverse transcribed from extracted RNA. Libraries were prepared by immunoSEQ multiplex PCR; TCRdb keeps only in-frame clonotypes and omits some of them. The repertoire holds around 190,000 clones, with 64% as singletons. Sequencing was performed on CD4+ T cells sorted from blood, taken at week 4, from a patient treated with tofacitinib. These receptors were taken from a human donor with alopecia areata.

This chain joins TRBV25-1 and TRBJ2-7; 7 bases match TRBD2. CDR1 is MGHDK, CDR2 SYGVNS, per germline. V was pared by 2 bases and J by 7 bases, with 11 bases of the junction left unmatched. The CDR3 covers 15 residues. CDR3 amino acids: CASSEASSGPLEQYF. In DNA, the CDR3 is TGTGCCAGCAGTGAAGCCTCTAGCGGCCCCCTAGAGCAGTACTTC.

This chain uses TRBV7-8 with TRBJ1-5; TRBD1 is a possible D gene (6 bases). The V gene lost 1 base and the J gene lost 3 bases, with 13 bases spanning the gap. The length of the CDR3 is 16 residues. CDR1 is SGHVS and CDR2 is FQNEAQ in the germline V gene. The CDR3 region is CASSLGPGQINQPQHF. CDR3 bases: TGTGCCAGCAGCTTAGGGCCCGGACAGATCAATCAGCCCCAGCATTTT.

A single count supports this clone. The chain couples TRBV5-6 to TRBJ1-5, with D perhaps TRBD1 (6 bases). The CDR3 consists of 16 residues. V was shortened by 1 base and J by 2 bases, with 13 bases between the two germline ends. The germline V gene encodes CDR1 SGHDT and CDR2 YYEEEE. CDR3 sequence reads: CASSLFGGQGNQPQHF. The CDR3, as DNA: TGTGCCAGCAGCTTGTTTGGGGGGCAAGGCAATCAGCCCCAGCATTTT.

This chain uses TRBV13 with TRBJ2-4; the match to TRBD2 covers 12 bases. The J segment lost 8 bases and the V segment lost 5 bases, leaving 10 bases of the junction unmatched. Germline V gene lookup returns CDR1 PRHDT and CDR2 FYEKMQ (reference sequence). CDR3 length: 16 residues. Here the CDR3 reads CASSVRTSGAGDIQYF. The CDR3, as DNA: TGTGCCAGCAGCGTACGGACTAGCGGGGCAGGGGACATTCAGTACTTC.

The V call is TRBV29-1, the J call TRBJ1-1; D ambiguous. The germline CDR1 and CDR2 sequences are SQVTM and ANQGSEA. The V end lost 7 bases, the J end lost 0 bases, and 12 bases lay between the germline ends. CDR3 length equals 13 residues. The CDR3 nucleotides are TGCAGCGCTACCAACCCTATGAACACTGAAGCTTTCTTT. Residues: CSATNPMNTEAFF.

This clone was seen more than once but under ten times. The genes are TRBV4-1 and TRBJ2-5; 12 bases match TRBD2. This CDR3 is built from 16 residues. Trimming took 3 bases from V and 4 from J; bases not matched to a gene: 6. Germline V CDR1 and CDR2: MGHRA, YSYEKL. CDR3 nucleotides: TGCGCCAGCAGCCACGGACTAGCGGGGTCTCGAGAGACCCAGTACTTC. It is translated as CASSHGLAGSRETQYF.